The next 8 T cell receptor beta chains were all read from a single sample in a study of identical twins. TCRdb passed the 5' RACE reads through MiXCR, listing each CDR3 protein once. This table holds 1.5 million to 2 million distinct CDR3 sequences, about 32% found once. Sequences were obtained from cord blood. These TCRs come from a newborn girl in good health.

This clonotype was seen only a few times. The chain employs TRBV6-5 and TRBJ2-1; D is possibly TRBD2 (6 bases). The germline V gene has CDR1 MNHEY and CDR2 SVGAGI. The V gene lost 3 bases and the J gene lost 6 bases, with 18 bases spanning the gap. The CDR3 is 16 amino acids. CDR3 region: CASSYLASARGNEQFF. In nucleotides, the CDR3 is TGTGCCAGCAGTTATTTGGCTAGCGCGAGGGGCAATGAGCAGTTCTTC.

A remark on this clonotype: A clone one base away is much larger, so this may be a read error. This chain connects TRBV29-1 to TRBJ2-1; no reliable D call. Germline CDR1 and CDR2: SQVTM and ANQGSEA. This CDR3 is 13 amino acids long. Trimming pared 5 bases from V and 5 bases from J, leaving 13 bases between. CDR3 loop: CSVCRNLNNEQFF. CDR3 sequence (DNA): TGCAGCGTTTGTAGGAACCTTAACAATGAGCAGTTCTTC.

The CDR3 sequence is CASSSSGRASYEQYF. DNA for the CDR3: TGTGCCAGCAGTTCAAGCGGGAGGGCCTCCTACGAGCAGTACTTC. The J gene is TRBJ2-7, the V gene TRBV6-6; 10 bases line up with TRBD2. This CDR3 contains 15 residues. J was trimmed by 0 bases and V by 4 bases; bases with no gene match: 3. Per germline, CDR1 MNHNY and CDR2 SVGAGI (reference sequence).

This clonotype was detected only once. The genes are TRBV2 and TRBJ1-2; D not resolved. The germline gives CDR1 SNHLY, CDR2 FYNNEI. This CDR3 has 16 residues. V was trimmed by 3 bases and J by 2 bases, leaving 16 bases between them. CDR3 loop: CASSDGGRGDNYGYTF. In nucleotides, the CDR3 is TGTGCCAGCAGTGACGGAGGACGAGGAGACAACTATGGCTACACCTTC.

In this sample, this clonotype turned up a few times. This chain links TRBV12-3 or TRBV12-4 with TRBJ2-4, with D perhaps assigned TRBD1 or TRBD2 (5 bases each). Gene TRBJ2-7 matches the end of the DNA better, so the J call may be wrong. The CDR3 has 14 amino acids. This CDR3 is CASTSRGRDYEQYF. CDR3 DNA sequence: TGTGCCAGCACCTCGAGGGGACGGGACTACGAGCAGTACTTC.

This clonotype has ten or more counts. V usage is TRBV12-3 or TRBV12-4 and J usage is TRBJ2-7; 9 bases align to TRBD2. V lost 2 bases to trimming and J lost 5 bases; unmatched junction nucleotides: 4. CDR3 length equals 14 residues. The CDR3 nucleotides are TGTGCCAGCAGTTTATTAGCGGGAGTAAACGAGCAGTACTTC. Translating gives CASSLLAGVNEQYF.

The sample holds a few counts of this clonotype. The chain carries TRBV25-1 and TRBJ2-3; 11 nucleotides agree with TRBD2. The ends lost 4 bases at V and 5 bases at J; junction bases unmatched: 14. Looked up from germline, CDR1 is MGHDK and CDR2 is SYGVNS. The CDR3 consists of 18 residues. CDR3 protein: CASSAIPSSLAGGDTQYF. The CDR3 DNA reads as TGTGCCAGCAGTGCCATACCCTCGTCGCTAGCGGGAGGAGATACGCAGTATTTT.

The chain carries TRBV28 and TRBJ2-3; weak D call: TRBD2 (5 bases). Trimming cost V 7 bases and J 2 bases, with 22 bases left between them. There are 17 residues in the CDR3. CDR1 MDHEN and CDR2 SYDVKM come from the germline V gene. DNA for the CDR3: TGTGCCAGCACCTCTCTTACTAGTTGGGGTTACACAGATACGCAGTATTTT. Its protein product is CASTSLTSWGYTDTQYF.